In this sample, the clone carrying this TCR beta chain turned up many times. Its antigen is unidentified. This sample was taken from a study of neurological immune-mediated disorders. 5'RACE employing 10-nucleotide random UMIs yielded the cDNA. TCRdb independently ran MiXCR on the 5' RACE reads; one entry per CDR3 protein. The repertoire consists of approximately 50,000 distinct CDR3 sequences, with under 13% occurring once and the leading ten covering roughly 5.3%. Unsorted libraries were generated from 2 million PBMCs. These cells had been stored in RNAlater at -80 C. This CDR3 is 13 amino acids long. The V and J ends lost 5 bases and 4 bases, in that order; junction bases with no gene match: 3. Germline V gene lookup returns CDR1 LNHNV and CDR2 YYDKDF (reference sequence). General study results and limits: The absence of shared CDR3 amino acid sequences among expanded clones across subjects suggests private repertoires in all groups.

The source material was PBMCs. The TCR originated in a man between 65 and 85 years old with HTLV-1-associated myelopathy (HAM/TSP). This chain links TRBV15 with TRBJ2-3; 7 nucleotides align to TRBD2. CDR3 sequence reads: CATSAGRADTQYF. In nucleotides, the CDR3 is TGTGCCACCAGCGCAGGGAGGGCAGATACGCAGTATTTT.